This TCR beta chain appears in the sequencing data of a study of T cells in Graves' hyperthyroidism and ophthalmopathy. General study results and limits: Ophthalmopathy, as predicted by the model, came a median 6.5 months after the prediction.

Researchers took RNA transcripts and amplified the TCR beta CDR3 regions from them. The HTBI set primed first-round TCR CDR3 RT-PCR. A single record per CDR3 protein comes from TCRdb applying MiXCR to the multiplex PCR reads. The repertoire holds 500,000 to 600,000 distinct CDR3 sequences, under 60% seen once, with 15% to 20% in the top ten. This clonotype turned up a few times. Its antigen is unidentified. This TCR came from an adult woman with Graves' disease, either hyperthyroidism or ophthalmopathy (not recorded which). The sequencing input was peripheral blood or thyroid tissue (not recorded which).

Here the CDR3 reads CASRPGQGHSPLHF. The CDR3 DNA sequence: TGTGCCAGCAGGCCGGGACAGGGCCATTCACCCCTCCACTTT. The gene calls are TRBV6-1 and TRBJ1-6, with TRBD1 identical over 9 bases. There are 14 residues in the CDR3. V was pared by 6 bases and J by 8 bases, with 5 bases of the junction left unmatched. Germline CDR1 and CDR2: MNHNS and SASEGT.